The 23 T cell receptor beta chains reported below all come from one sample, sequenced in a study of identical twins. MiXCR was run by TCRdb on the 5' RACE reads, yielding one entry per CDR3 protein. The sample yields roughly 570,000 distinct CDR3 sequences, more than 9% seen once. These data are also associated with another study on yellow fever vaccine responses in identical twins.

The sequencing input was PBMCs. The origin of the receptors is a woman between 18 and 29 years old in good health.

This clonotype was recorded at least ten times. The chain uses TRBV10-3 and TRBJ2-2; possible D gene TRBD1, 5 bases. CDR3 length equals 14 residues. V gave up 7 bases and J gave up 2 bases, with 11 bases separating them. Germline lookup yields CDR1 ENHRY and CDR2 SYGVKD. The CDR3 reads CAITPTVNTGELFF. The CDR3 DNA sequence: TGTGCCATCACTCCGACAGTAAACACCGGGGAGCTGTTTTTT.

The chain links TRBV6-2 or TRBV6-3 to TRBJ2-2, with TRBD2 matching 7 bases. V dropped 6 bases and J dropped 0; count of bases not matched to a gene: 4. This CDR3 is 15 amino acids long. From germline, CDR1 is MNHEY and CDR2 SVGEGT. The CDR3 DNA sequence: TGTGCCAGCAGAAGGCTAGCGGCGAACACCGGGGAGCTGTTTTTT. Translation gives CASRRLAANTGELFF.

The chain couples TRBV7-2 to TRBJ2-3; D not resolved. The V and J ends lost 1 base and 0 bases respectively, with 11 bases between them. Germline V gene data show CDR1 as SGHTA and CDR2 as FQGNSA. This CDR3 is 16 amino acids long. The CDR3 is CASSLEAFTSTDTQYF. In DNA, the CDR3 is TGTGCCAGCAGCTTAGAGGCGTTCACTAGCACAGATACGCAGTATTTT.

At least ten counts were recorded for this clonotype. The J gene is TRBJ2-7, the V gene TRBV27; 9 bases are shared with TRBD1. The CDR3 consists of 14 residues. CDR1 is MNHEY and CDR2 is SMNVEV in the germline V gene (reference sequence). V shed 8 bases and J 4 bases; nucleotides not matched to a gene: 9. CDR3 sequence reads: CASWGQGIKYEQYF. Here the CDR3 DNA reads TGTGCCAGCTGGGGACAGGGTATAAAGTACGAGCAGTACTTC.

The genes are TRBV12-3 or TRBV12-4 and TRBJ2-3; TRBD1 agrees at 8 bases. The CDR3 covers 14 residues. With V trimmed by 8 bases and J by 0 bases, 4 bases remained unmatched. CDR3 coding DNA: TGTGCCAGCCTGCAGGGGGCCAGCACAGATACGCAGTATTTT. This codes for CASLQGASTDTQYF.

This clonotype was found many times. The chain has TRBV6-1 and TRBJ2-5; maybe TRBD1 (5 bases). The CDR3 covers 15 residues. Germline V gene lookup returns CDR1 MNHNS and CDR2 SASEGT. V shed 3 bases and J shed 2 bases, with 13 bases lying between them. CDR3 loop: CASSDLRELQETQYF. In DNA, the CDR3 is TGTGCCAGCAGTGACCTCAGGGAATTGCAAGAGACCCAGTACTTC.

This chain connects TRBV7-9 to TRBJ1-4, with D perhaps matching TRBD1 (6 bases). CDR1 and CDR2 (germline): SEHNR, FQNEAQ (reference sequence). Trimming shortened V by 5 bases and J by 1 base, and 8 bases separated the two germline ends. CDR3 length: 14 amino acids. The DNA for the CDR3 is TGTGCCAGCAGCCACAGGGAAACTAATGAAAAACTGTTTTTT. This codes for CASSHRETNEKLFF.

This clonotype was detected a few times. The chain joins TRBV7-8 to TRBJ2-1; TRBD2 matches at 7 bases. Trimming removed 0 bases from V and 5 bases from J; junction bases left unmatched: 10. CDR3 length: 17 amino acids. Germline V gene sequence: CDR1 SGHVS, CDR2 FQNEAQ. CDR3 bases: TGTGCCAGCAGCTTAGCTAGACTAGCCCCCACCGACAATGAGCAGTTCTTC. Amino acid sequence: CASSLARLAPTDNEQFF.

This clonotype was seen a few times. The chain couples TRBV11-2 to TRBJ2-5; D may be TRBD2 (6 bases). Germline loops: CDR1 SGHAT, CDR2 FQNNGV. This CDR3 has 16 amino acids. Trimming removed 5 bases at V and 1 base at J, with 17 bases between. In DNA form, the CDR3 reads TGTGCCAGCAGCCCCAGTAGGGGACTTAGCCAAGAGACCCAGTACTTC. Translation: CASSPSRGLSQETQYF.

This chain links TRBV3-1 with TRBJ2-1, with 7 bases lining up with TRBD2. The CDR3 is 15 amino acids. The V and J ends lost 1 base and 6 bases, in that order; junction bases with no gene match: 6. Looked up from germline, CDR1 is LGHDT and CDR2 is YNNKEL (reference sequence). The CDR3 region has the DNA TGTGCCAGCAGCCAAGGGTCGGGGGAGGGCAATGAGCAGTTCTTC. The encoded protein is CASSQGSGEGNEQFF.

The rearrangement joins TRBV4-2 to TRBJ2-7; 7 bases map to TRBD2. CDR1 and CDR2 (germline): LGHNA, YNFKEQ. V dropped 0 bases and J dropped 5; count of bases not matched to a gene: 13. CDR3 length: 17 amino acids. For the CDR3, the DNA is TGTGCCAGCAGCCAAGATCAGCGGCGGCTAGCGGAAGACGAGCAGTACTTC. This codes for CASSQDQRRLAEDEQYF.

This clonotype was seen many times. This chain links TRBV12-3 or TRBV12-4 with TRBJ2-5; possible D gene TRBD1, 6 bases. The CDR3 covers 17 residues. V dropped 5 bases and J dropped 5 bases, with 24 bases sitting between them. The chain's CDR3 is CASSERRKDSLWETQYF. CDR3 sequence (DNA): TGTGCCAGCAGTGAACGAAGAAAGGACAGCCTCTGGGAGACCCAGTACTTC.

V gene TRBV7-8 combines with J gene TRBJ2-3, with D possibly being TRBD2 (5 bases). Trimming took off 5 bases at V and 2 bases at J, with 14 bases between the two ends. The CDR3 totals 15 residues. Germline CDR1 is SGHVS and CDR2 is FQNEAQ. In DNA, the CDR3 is TGTGCCAGCAGCCCCGGACTGTTCTCCACAGATACGCAGTATTTT. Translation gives CASSPGLFSTDTQYF.

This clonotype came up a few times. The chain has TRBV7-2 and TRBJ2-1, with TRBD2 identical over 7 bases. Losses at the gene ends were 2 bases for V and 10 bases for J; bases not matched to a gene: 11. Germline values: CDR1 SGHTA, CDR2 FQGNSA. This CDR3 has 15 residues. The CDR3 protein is CASSLSRETYGEQFF. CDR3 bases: TGTGCCAGCAGCTTATCGCGGGAGACCTACGGGGAGCAGTTCTTC.

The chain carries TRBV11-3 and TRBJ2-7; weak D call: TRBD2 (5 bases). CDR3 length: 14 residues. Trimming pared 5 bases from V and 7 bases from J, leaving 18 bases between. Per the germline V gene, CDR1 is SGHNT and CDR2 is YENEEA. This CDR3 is CASSPYSGNYEQYF. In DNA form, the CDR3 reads TGTGCCAGCAGCCCCTACAGCGGAAACTATGAGCAGTACTTC.

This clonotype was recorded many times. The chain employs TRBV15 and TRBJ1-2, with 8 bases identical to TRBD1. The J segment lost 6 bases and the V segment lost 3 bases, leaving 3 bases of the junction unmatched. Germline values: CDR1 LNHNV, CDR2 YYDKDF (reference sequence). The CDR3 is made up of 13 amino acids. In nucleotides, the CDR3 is TGTGCCACCAGCAGGGGACAGGAGAATGGCTACACCTTC. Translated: CATSRGQENGYTF. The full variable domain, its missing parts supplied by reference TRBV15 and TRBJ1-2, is DAMVIQNPRYQVTQFGKPVTLSCSQTLNHNVMYWYQQKSSQAPKLLFHYYDKDFNNEADTPDNFQSRRPNTSFCFLDIRSPGLGDTAMYLCATSRGQENGYTFGSGTRLTVV.

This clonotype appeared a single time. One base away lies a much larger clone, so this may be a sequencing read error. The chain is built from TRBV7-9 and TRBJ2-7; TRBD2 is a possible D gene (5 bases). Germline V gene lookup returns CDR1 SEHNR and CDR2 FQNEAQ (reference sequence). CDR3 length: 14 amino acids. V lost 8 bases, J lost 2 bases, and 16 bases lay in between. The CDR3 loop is CASGPRGFPYEQYF. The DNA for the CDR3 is TGTGCCAGCGGCCCGAGAGGGTTCCCCTACGAGCAGTACTTC.

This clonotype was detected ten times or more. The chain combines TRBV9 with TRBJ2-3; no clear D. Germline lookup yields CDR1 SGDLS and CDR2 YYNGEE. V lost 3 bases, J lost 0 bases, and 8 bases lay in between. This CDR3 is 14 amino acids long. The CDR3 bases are TGTGCCAGCAGCGCAAGTTCTAGCACAGATACGCAGTATTTT. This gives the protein CASSASSSTDTQYF. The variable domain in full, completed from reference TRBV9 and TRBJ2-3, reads DSGVTQTPKHLITATGQRVTLRCSPRSGDLSVYWYQQSLDQGLQFLIQYYNGEERAKGNILERFSAQQFPDLHSELNLSSLELGDSALYFCASSASSSTDTQYFGPGTRLTVL.

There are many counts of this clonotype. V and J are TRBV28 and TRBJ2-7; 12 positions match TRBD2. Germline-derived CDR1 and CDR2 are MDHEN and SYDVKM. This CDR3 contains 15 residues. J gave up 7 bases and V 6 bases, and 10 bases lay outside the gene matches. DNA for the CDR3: TGTGCCAGCAGCACTAGCGGGGGGTCTCGGGGTGAGCAGTACTTC. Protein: CASSTSGGSRGEQYF. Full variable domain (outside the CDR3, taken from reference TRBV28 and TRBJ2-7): DVKVTQSSRYLVKRTGEKVFLECVQDMDHENMFWYRQDPGLGLRLIYFSYDVKMKEKGDIPEGYSVSREKKERFSLILESASTNQTSMYLCASSTSGGSRGEQYFGPGTRLTVT.

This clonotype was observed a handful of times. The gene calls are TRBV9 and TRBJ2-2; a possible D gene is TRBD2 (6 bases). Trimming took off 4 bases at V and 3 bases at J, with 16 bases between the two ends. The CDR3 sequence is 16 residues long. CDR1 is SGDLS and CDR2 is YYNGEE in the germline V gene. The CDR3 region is CASSHPPPGDTGELFF. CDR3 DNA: TGTGCCAGCAGCCACCCACCCCCGGGGGACACCGGGGAGCTGTTTTTT.

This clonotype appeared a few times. For the CDR3, the DNA is TGTGCCATCAGTGAGTCAGGTGGGCACACTGAAGCTTTCTTT. Translating it yields CAISESGGHTEAFF. The chain is built from TRBV10-3 and TRBJ1-1; D uncertain. CDR1 is ENHRY and CDR2 is SYGVKD in the germline V gene. V lost 0 bases to trimming and J lost 3 bases, with 8 bases between them. This CDR3 has 14 amino acids.

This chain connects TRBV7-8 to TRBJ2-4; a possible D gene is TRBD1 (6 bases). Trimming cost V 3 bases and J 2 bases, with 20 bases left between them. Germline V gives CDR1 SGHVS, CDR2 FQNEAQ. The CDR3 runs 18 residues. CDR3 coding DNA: TGTGCCAGCAGCTTGGACAGCCGTAGTCCTTTTTCCAAAAACATTCAGTACTTC. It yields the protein CASSLDSRSPFSKNIQYF.

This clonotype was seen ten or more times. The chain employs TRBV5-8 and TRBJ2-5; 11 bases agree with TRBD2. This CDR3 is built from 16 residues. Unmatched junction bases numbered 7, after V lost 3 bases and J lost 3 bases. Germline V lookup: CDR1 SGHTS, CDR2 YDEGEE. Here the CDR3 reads CASSSGTSGRKETQYF. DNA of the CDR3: TGTGCCAGCAGCTCCGGGACTAGCGGACGGAAAGAGACCCAGTACTTC.